This T cell receptor (beta chain) was retrieved from a study of T cells expressing NK-cell markers. CDR1 MDHEN and CDR2 SYDVKM come from the germline V gene. The CDR3 is 17 residues long. TCRdb derives one entry per CDR3 protein from the 5' RACE reads, leaving out DNA. This sample's clone table lists 500,000 to 700,000 distinct CDR3 sequences. This receptor was identified in a man aged 18 to 29 in good health. Material for sequencing was blood T cells: a sorted CD56 or NKG2C T cell subset, CD4+ or CD8+ T cells, or bulk PBMC T cells (not recorded which). The chain joins TRBV28 to TRBJ1-6. The CDR3 spells CASSFREASAYNSPLHF.